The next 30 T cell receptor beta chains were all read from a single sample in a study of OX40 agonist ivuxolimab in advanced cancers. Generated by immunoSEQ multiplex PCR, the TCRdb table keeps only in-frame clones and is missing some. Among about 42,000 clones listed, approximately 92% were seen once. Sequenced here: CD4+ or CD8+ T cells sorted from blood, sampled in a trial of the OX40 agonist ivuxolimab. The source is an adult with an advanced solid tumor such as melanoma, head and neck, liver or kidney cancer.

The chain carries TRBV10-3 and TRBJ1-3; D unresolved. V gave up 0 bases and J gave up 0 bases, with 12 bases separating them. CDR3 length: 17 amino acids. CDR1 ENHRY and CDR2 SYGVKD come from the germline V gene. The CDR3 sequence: CAISESLAAHSGNTIYF. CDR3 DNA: TGTGCCATCAGTGAGTCTTTGGCAGCGCACTCTGGAAACACCATATATTTT.

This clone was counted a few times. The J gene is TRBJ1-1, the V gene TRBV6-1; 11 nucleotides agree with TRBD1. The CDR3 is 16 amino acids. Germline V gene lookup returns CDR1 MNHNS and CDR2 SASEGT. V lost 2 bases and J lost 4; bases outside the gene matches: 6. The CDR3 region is CASSESLGQGGTEAFF. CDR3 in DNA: TGTGCCAGCAGTGAATCACTGGGACAGGGGGGCACTGAAGCTTTCTTT.

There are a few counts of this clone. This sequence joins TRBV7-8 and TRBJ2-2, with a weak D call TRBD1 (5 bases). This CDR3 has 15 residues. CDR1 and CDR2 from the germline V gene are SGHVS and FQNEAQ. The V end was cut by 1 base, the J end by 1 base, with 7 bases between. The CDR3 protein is CASSLDTGNTGELFF. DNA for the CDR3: TGTGCCAGCAGCTTAGATACAGGGAACACCGGGGAGCTGTTTTTT. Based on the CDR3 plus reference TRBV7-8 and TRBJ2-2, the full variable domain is GAGVSQSPRYKVAKRGQDVALRCDPISGHVSLFWYQQALGQGPEFLTYFQNEAQLDKSGLPSDRFFAERPEGSVSTLKIQRTQQEDSAVYLCASSLDTGNTGELFFGEGSRLTVL.

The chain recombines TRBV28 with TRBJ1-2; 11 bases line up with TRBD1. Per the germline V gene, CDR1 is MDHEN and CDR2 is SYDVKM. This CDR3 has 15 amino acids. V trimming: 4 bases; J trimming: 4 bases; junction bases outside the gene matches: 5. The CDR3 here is CASSSDRGLGYGYTF. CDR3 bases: TGTGCCAGCAGTTCGGACAGGGGGCTTGGCTATGGCTACACCTTC.

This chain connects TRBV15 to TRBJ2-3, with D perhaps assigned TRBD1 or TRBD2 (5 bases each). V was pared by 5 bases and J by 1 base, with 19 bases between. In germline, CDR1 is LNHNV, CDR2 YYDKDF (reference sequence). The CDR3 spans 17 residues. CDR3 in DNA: TGTGCCACCAGCGGACCCCCGGGGCCCAACCGCACAGATACGCAGTATTTT. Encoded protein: CATSGPPGPNRTDTQYF.

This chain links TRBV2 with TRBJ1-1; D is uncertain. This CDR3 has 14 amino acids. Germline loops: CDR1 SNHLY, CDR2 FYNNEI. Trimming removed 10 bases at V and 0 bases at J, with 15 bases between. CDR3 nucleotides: TGTGCCACCACCTTCAGGCTGCTGAACACTGAAGCTTTCTTT. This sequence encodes CATTFRLLNTEAFF.

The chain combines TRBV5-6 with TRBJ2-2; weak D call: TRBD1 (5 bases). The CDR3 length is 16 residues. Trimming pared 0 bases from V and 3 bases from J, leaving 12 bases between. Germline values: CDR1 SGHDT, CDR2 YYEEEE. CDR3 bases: TGTGCCAGCAGCTTGGTTCCCAGGGTGGACACCGGGGAGCTGTTTTTT. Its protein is CASSLVPRVDTGELFF.

The CDR3 DNA reads TGTGCCAGCACCTCACCCTTAGTTTGGCGACCCCATAGCAATCAGCCCCAGCATTTT. Translated, it gives CASTSPLVWRPHSNQPQHF. This chain uses TRBV21-1 with TRBJ1-5. TRBV21-1 constitutes a pseudogene. The CDR3 totals 19 residues.

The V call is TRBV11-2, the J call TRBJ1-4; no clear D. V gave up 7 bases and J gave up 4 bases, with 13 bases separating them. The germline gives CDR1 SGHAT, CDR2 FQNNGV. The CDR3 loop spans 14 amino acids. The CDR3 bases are TGTGCCAGCACTCAGGAAGGTTTTAATGAAAAACTGTTTTTT. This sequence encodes CASTQEGFNEKLFF. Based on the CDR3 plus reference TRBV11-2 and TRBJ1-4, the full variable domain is EAGVAQSPRYKIIEKRQSVAFWCNPISGHATLYWYQQILGQGPKLLIQFQNNGVVDDSQLPKDRFSAERLKGVDSTLKIQPAKLEDSAVYLCASTQEGFNEKLFFGSGTQLSVL.

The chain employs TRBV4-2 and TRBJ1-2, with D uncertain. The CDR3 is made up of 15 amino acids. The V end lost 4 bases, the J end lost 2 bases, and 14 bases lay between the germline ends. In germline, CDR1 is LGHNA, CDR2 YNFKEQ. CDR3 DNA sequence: TGTGCCAGCAGCCCGGATCCTAGGGAAAACTATGGCTACACCTTC. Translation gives CASSPDPRENYGYTF.

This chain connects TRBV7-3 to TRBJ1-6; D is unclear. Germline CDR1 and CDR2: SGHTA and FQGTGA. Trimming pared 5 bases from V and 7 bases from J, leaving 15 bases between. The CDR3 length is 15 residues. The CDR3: CASSPNGAVNSPLHF. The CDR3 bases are TGTGCCAGCAGCCCAAATGGCGCGGTCAATTCACCCCTCCACTTT.

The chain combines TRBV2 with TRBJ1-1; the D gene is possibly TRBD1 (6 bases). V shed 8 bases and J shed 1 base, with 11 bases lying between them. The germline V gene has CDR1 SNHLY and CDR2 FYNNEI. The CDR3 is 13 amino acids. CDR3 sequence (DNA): TGTGCCAGCGGAAACAGGGAGAACACTGAAGCTTTCTTT. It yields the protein CASGNRENTEAFF.

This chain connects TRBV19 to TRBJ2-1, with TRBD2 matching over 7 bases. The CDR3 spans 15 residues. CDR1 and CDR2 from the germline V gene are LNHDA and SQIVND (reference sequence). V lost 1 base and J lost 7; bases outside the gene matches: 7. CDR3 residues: CASSIGSGPYNEQFF. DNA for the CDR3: TGTGCCAGTAGTATAGGTAGCGGGCCTTATAATGAGCAGTTCTTC.

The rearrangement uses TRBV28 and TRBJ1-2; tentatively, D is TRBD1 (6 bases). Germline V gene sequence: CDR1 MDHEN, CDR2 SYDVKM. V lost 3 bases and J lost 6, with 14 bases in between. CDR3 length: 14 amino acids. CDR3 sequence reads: CASSFGGSYNGYTF. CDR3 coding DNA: TGTGCCAGCAGTTTTGGGGGCTCCTATAATGGCTACACCTTC.

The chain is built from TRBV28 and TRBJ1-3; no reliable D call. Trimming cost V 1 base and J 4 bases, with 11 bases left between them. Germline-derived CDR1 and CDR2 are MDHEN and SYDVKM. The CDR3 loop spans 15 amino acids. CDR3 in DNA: TGTGCCAGCAGTTTATCCCTCGGGTCGGGAAACACCATATATTTT. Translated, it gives CASSLSLGSGNTIYF.

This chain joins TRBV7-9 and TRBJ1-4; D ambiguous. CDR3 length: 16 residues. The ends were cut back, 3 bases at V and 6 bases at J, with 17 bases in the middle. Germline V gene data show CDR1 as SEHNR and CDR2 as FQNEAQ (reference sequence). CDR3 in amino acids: CASSLDGPLGHEKLFF. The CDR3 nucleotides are TGTGCCAGCAGCTTGGACGGCCCCCTAGGGCATGAAAAACTGTTTTTT. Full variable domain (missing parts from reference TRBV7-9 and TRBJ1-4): DTGVSQNPRHKITKRGQNVTFRCDPISEHNRLYWYRQTLGQGPEFLTYFQNEAQLEKSRLLSDRFSAERPKGSFSTLEIQRTEQGDSAMYLCASSLDGPLGHEKLFFGSGTQLSVL.

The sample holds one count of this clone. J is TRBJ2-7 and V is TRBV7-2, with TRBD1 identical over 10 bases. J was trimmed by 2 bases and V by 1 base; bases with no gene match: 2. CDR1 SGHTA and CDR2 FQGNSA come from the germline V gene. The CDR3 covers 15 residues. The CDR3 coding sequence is TGTGCCAGCAGCTTAGTCGGGACAGGGGCCTACGAGCAGTACTTC. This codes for CASSLVGTGAYEQYF. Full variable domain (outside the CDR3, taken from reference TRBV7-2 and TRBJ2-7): GAGVSQSPSNKVTEKGKDVELRCDPISGHTALYWYRQSLGQGLEFLIYFQGNSAPDKSGLPSDRFSAERTGGSVSTLTIQRTQQEDSAVYLCASSLVGTGAYEQYFGPGTRLTVT.

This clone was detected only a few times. The CDR3 bases are TGCGCCAGCAGCCACGGGGCCCCTCGGGATGAGCAGTTCTTC. Amino acids: CASSHGAPRDEQFF. This chain links TRBV4-3 with TRBJ2-1, with D tentatively TRBD1 or TRBD2 (5 bases each). The V end lost 3 bases, the J end lost 8 bases, and 14 bases lay between the germline ends. The germline V gene has CDR1 LGHNA and CDR2 YSLEER. The CDR3 contains 14 residues.

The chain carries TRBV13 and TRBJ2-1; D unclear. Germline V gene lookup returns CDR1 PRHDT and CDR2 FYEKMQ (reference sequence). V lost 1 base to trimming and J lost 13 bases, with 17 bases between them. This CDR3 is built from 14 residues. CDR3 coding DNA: TGTGCCAGCAGCTTAGCGGTCCCACGGGTAGGCCAGTTCTTC. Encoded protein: CASSLAVPRVGQFF. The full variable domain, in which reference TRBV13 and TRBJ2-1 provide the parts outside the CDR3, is AAGVIQSPRHLIKEKRETATLKCYPIPRHDTVYWYQQGPGQDPQFLISFYEKMQSDKGSIPDRFSAQQFSDYHSELNMSSLELGDSALYFCASSLAVPRVGQFFGPGTRLTVL.

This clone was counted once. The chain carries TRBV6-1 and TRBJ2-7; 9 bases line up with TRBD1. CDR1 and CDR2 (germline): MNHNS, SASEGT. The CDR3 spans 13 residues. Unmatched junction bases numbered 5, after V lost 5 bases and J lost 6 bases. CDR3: CASSSTGGSEQYF. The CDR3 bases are TGTGCCAGCAGTTCTACAGGGGGCTCCGAGCAGTACTTC.

This chain's CDR3 is CASSEPGQGGYGYTF. As DNA, the CDR3 is TGTGCCAGCAGTGAACCCGGCCAGGGAGGCTATGGCTACACCTTC. The chain is built from TRBV6-1 and TRBJ1-2; tentatively, D is TRBD1 (5 bases). Germline assignment: CDR1 MNHNS and CDR2 SASEGT. The CDR3 consists of 15 residues. Trimming took off 2 bases at V and 4 bases at J, with 14 bases between the two ends.

CDR3 in DNA: TGTGCCAGCAGTGGGCTAGCCAGCACAGATACGCAGTATTTT. Amino acids: CASSGLASTDTQYF. V is TRBV6-1 and J is TRBJ2-3, with D possibly matching TRBD2 (5 bases). This CDR3 has 14 amino acids. V lost 4 bases and J 0 bases, leaving 8 bases between the germline ends. The germline V gene has CDR1 MNHNS and CDR2 SASEGT.

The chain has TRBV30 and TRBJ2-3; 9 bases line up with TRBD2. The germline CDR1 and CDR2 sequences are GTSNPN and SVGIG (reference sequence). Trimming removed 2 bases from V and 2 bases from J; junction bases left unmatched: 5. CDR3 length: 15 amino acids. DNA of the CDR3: TGTGCCTGGAGTCGACTAGCGGACCACACAGATACGCAGTATTTT. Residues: CAWSRLADHTDTQYF.

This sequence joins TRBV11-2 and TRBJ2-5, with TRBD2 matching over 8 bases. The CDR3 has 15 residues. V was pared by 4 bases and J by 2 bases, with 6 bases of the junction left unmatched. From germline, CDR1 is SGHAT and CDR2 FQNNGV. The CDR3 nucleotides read TGTGCCAGCAGCTCATCCTCGGGGGGGCAAGAGACCCAGTACTTC. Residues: CASSSSSGGQETQYF.

CDR3 sequence (DNA): TGCGCCAGCAGCTTGGAAGGGACAGTCGAGGTAGATACGCAGTATTTT. Protein product: CASSLEGTVEVDTQYF. This chain uses TRBV5-1 with TRBJ2-3; 7 positions match TRBD1. J was trimmed by 5 bases and V by 0 bases; bases with no gene match: 9. There are 16 residues in the CDR3. In germline, CDR1 is SGHRS, CDR2 YFSETQ.

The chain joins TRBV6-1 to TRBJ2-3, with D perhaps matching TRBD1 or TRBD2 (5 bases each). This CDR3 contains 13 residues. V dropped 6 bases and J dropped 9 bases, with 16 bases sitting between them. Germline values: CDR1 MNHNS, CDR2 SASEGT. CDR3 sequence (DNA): TGTGCCAGCAGGGGGGAACAAAGCGCCACGCAGTATTTT. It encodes CASRGEQSATQYF.

The chain's CDR3 is CASSPRTGWGQPQHF. CDR3 DNA sequence: TGTGCCAGTAGTCCCCGGACAGGGTGGGGTCAGCCCCAGCATTTT. The chain joins TRBV19 to TRBJ1-5; TRBD1 aligns across 8 bases. V shed 5 bases, J shed 6 bases, and the junction held 9 bases outside the gene matches. Germline CDR1 is LNHDA and CDR2 is SQIVND (reference sequence). The CDR3 is 15 amino acids.

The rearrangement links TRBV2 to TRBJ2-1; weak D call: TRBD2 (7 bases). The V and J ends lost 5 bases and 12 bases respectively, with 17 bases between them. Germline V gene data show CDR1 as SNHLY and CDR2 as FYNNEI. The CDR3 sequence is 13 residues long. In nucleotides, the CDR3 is TGTGCCAGCAGTTTAACCCTAGGGGGGGGGCAGTTCTTC. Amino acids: CASSLTLGGGQFF.

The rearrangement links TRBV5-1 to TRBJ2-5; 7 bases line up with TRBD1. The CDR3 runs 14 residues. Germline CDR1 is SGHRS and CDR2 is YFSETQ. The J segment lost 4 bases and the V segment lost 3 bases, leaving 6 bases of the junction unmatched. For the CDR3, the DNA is TGCGCCAGCAGCTCAGGACAGGTAGGAGAGACCCAGTACTTC. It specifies CASSSGQVGETQYF. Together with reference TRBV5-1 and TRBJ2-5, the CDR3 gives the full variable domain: KAGVTQTPRYLIKTRGQQVTLSCSPISGHRSVSWYQQTPGQGLQFLFEYFSETQRNKGNFPGRFSGRQFSNSRSEMNVSTLELGDSALYLCASSSGQVGETQYFGPGTRLLVL.

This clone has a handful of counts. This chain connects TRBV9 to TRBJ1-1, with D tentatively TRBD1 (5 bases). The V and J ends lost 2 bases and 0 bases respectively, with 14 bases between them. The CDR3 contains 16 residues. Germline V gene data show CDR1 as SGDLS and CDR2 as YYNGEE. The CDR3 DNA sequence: TGTGCCAGCAGCGTGCTTACAGGAATCCTGAACACTGAAGCTTTCTTT. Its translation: CASSVLTGILNTEAFF.